These 20 T cell receptor beta chains were sequenced from one sample in a study of Ad26.COV2.S vaccination and SARS-CoV-2 variants. Treatment denoted: about 20 received Ad26.COV2.S at low or high dose, single or two shots; five or six received placebo; per-sample allocation not given. Sampling was done on day 63 after the first vaccine or placebo injection. The table came from immunoSEQ multiplex PCR; TCRdb's copy has only in-frame clones and leaves some out. This table holds 350,000 to 450,000 clones, 83% found once. Sample: peripheral blood, taken in a trial of Ad26.COV2.S vaccine versus placebo. All receptors come from a person between 18 and 65 years old who received the Ad26.COV2.S COVID-19 vaccine or a placebo.

The chain links TRBV7-4 to TRBJ1-4; D remains unclear. CDR1 SGHVT and CDR2 SQSDAQ come from the germline V gene. Trimming shortened V by 5 bases and J by 0 bases, and 10 bases separated the two germline ends. The CDR3 runs to 15 residues. CDR3 region: CASSQASSTNEKLFF. DNA of the CDR3: TGTGCCAGCAGCCAGGCCTCTTCAACTAATGAAAAACTGTTTTTT.

The gene calls are TRBV4-1 and TRBJ1-1; 7 positions agree with TRBD1. From germline, CDR1 is MGHRA and CDR2 YSYEKL. The trim removed 4 bases at V and 0 bases at J, leaving 5 bases unmatched. CDR3 length equals 15 residues. The CDR3: CASSPQGRMNTEAFF. The CDR3 bases are TGCGCCAGCAGCCCACAGGGGCGGATGAACACTGAAGCTTTCTTT.

The chain uses TRBV5-1 and TRBJ2-7; tentatively, D is TRBD2 (7 bases). Trimming pared 2 bases from V and 2 bases from J, leaving 20 bases between. The CDR3 length is 17 residues. The germline gives CDR1 SGHRS, CDR2 YFSETQ. The CDR3 DNA follows: TGCGCCAGCAGCTTTACTCGCGGGGGCTCCCTTACCTACGAGCAGTACTTC. It codes for CASSFTRGGSLTYEQYF. Combining the CDR3 with reference TRBV5-1 and TRBJ2-7 gives the whole variable domain KAGVTQTPRYLIKTRGQQVTLSCSPISGHRSVSWYQQTPGQGLQFLFEYFSETQRNKGNFPGRFSGRQFSNSRSEMNVSTLELGDSALYLCASSFTRGGSLTYEQYFGPGTRLTVT.

This clone has a single count. V is TRBV15 and J is TRBJ1-1; D perhaps matches TRBD1 (6 bases). Trimming removed 5 bases from V and 4 bases from J, with 20 bases in between. The V gene's germline CDR1 is LNHNV and CDR2 YYDKDF (reference sequence). The CDR3 is made up of 16 amino acids. For the CDR3, the DNA is TGTGCCACCAGCGCGGGGGGCGGACTTCACCCCACTGAAGCTTTCTTT. Encoded protein: CATSAGGGLHPTEAFF.

The table lists this clone with a count of one. This chain joins TRBV9 and TRBJ1-4; the match to TRBD1 covers 7 bases. This CDR3 region has 14 residues. Germline assignment: CDR1 SGDLS and CDR2 YYNGEE. The V and J ends lost 4 bases and 3 bases, in that order; junction bases with no gene match: 3. Written as DNA, the CDR3 is TGTGCCAGCAGCATCAGGGGGGCTAATGAAAAACTGTTTTTT. This sequence encodes CASSIRGANEKLFF.

This chain connects TRBV10-2 to TRBJ2-3, with D possibly matching TRBD2 (6 bases). V dropped 3 bases and J dropped 3 bases, with 10 bases sitting between them. Germline V gene lookup returns CDR1 WSHSY and CDR2 SAAADI. CDR3 length equals 14 residues. The CDR3 loop is CASSDSSGTDTQYF. CDR3 DNA sequence: TGCGCCAGCAGTGATTCCAGCGGGACAGATACGCAGTATTTT.

The CDR3 protein is CASLDPNGNYGYTF. The CDR3 nucleotides are TGTGCCAGCCTGGACCCGAATGGTAACTATGGCTACACCTTC. The chain recombines TRBV27 with TRBJ1-2; D unclear. The CDR3 is made up of 14 amino acids. Germline assignment: CDR1 MNHEY and CDR2 SMNVEV (reference sequence). V was shortened by 8 bases and J by 1 base, with 14 bases between the two germline ends.

The chain joins TRBV5-1 to TRBJ2-5; D unclear. The CDR3 contains 16 residues. Trimming took off 4 bases at V and 2 bases at J, with 18 bases between the two ends. Germline lookup yields CDR1 SGHRS and CDR2 YFSETQ. The CDR3 protein is CASSAAYYQDQETQYF. The DNA of the CDR3 is TGCGCCAGCAGCGCTGCTTATTACCAGGATCAAGAGACCCAGTACTTC.

This clone was seen only once. The chain combines TRBV5-1 with TRBJ2-1; D gene uncertain. The germline V gene has CDR1 SGHRS and CDR2 YFSETQ. Trimming shortened V by 4 bases and J by 4 bases, and 9 bases separated the two germline ends. The CDR3 has 13 residues. CDR3 DNA: TGCGCCAGCAGCCTGGACGGGTACAATGAGCAGTTCTTC. This translates into CASSLDGYNEQFF.

The rearrangement uses TRBV3-1 (or the pseudogene TRBV3-2) and TRBJ2-5; TRBD2 is a possible D gene (5 bases). Trimming cost V 4 bases and J 5 bases, with 11 bases left between them. The CDR3 is 13 residues long. The germline gives CDR1 LGHDT, CDR2 YNNKEL (reference sequence). CDR3 loop: CASSRLAAETQYF. Here the CDR3 DNA reads TGTGCCAGCAGCCGGCTAGCTGCGGAGACCCAGTACTTC.

Comments on this clone: Compared with germline, one end of the junction differs, possibly owing to a read error. The gene calls are TRBV29-1 and TRBJ1-2; 8 bases agree with TRBD1. CDR1 SQVTM and CDR2 ANQGSEA come from the germline V gene. There are 12 residues in the CDR3. In nucleotides, the CDR3 is TGCAGCGCTGAAGGACAGGGAAGTGGCTACACCTTC. This codes for CSAEGQGSGYTF.

This clone was picked up a small number of times. The chain is built from TRBV7-2 and TRBJ1-5; unclear D gene. Germline V CDR1 and CDR2: SGHTA, FQGNSA. The CDR3 loop spans 15 amino acids. The germline V and J ends were trimmed by 1 base and 3 bases, with 10 bases remaining between them. CDR3 nucleotide sequence: TGTGCCAGCAGCTTAGAACCCCGCTTCAATCAGCCCCAGCATTTT. Its translation is CASSLEPRFNQPQHF.

The CDR3 nucleotides read TGTGCCAGCAGACTAGCGGGAGGCCATGCCTACAATGAGCAGTTCTTC. Encoded protein: CASRLAGGHAYNEQFF. V and J are TRBV3-1 (or the pseudogene TRBV3-2) and TRBJ2-1, with 12 bases identical to TRBD2. CDR1 is LGHDT and CDR2 is YNNKEL in the germline V gene (reference sequence). The CDR3 loop spans 16 amino acids. The V gene end was trimmed by 6 bases and the J gene end by 2 bases; junction bases not matched to a gene: 5.

The V gene is TRBV3-1 (or the pseudogene TRBV3-2), the J gene TRBJ1-6; D remains unclear. This CDR3 region has 12 residues. Per germline, CDR1 LGHDT and CDR2 YNNKEL (reference sequence). The V end lost 3 bases, the J end lost 6 bases, and 3 bases lay between the germline ends. The CDR3 DNA sequence: TGTGCCAGCAGCCAGGCTAATTCACCCCTCCACTTT. The encoded protein is CASSQANSPLHF.

The V gene is TRBV23-1, the J gene TRBJ2-7, with D perhaps matching TRBD2 (5 bases). TRBV23-1 is given ORF status, its function remaining uncertain. CDR3 length equals 20 residues. Between the trimmed V and J ends, which lost 3 bases and 3 bases, there was a span of 30 bases. The CDR3 reads CASSHREYPPGITPGYEQYF. The DNA of the CDR3 is TGCGCCAGCAGTCACCGTGAATACCCGCCCGGGATAACCCCGGGCTACGAGCAGTACTTC.

The genes are TRBV5-7 and TRBJ2-7, with unresolved D. TRBV5-7 is an open reading frame, and its role is uncertain. CDR3 length: 10 residues. V shed 4 bases and J shed 4 bases, with 3 bases lying between them. CDR3 bases: TGTGCCAGCAGCCCATACGAGCAGTACTTC. It translates to CASSPYEQYF.

This clone has more than one count but fewer than ten. This sequence joins TRBV7-6 and TRBJ1-3; TRBD1 is a possible D gene (5 bases). The V gene lost 4 bases and the J gene lost 9 bases, with 16 bases spanning the gap. This CDR3 spans 14 amino acids. The germline CDR1 and CDR2 sequences are SGHVS and FNYEAQ. The CDR3 bases are TGTGCCAGCAGCTCGGGACCTTGGTGGGGCACCATATATTTT. Its translation: CASSSGPWWGTIYF.

This clone was observed at least ten times. The V and J genes are TRBV15 and TRBJ1-6, with a weak D call TRBD1 (5 bases). The CDR3 is 15 amino acids. Germline CDR1 is LNHNV and CDR2 is YYDKDF (reference sequence). With 5 bases removed from V and 3 bases from J, the gap between germline ends came to 11 bases. Here the CDR3 DNA reads TGTGCCACCAGCTGGGGCAGTGACTATAATTCACCCCTCCACTTT. Translation: CATSWGSDYNSPLHF.

V usage is TRBV24-1 and J usage is TRBJ1-5, with 7 bases lining up with TRBD1. The V gene's germline CDR1 is KGHDR and CDR2 SFDVKD. After removal of 12 bases from V and 1 base from J, the junction contained 5 bases not matched to a gene. There are 13 residues in the CDR3. CDR3: CAVQGQSNQPQHF. The DNA for the CDR3 is TGTGCCGTTCAGGGACAGAGCAATCAGCCCCAGCATTTT.

This sequence joins TRBV5-4 and TRBJ2-1, with TRBD1 matching over 8 bases. The germline gives CDR1 SGHNT, CDR2 YYREEE (reference sequence). This CDR3 contains 15 residues. Trimming cost V 4 bases and J 0 bases; bases outside gene matches: 3. For the CDR3, the DNA is TGTGCCAGCAGCGCGGACAGGGCCTCCTACAATGAGCAGTTCTTC. Residues: CASSADRASYNEQFF.